Detailed here is one T cell receptor beta chain. The sample originates from a study of T cell repertoires in breast cancer. The expanded emulsion RT-PCR method captured paired alpha and beta chains from CD8+ T cells. Unpaired genes were suppressed by blocking oligonucleotides during a second nested PCR. MiXCR, applied by TCRdb to the emulsion pairing reads, yields one record per CDR3 protein. The sample lists roughly 38,000 distinct CDR3 sequences; roughly 42% were seen once. The junction had 6 bases not matched to a gene; V was cut back by 3 bases and J by 5 bases. Germline V gene data show CDR1 as DFQATT and CDR2 as SNEGSKA (reference sequence). This CDR3 has 14 residues.

Sequenced: CD8+ T cells. This sequence joins TRBV20-1 and TRBJ1-5; 8 positions match TRBD1. The clonotype originates from a pool of human donors with breast cancer or a healthy control (not recorded which). CDR3 nucleotides: TGCAGTGCTAGGACGGACAGGGAGTATCAGCCCCAGCATTTT. This encodes CSARTDREYQPQHF.